What follows are 26 T cell receptor beta chains derived from one specimen sequenced in a study of shared clonotypes between healthy human individuals. Sequencing was performed with immunoSEQ multiplex PCR; in TCRdb, only in-frame clones are kept and a portion is missing. Of 1.5 million to 2.5 million clones in the sample, less than 95% were seen once. Naive CD8 isolation took CD45RO-negative cells positively selected for CCR7 and excluded terminally differentiated effector memory CD45RA+ cells. The sample comprised naive CD8+ T cells sorted from blood. Receptors were obtained from a man between 18 and 35 years old in good health.

The V call is TRBV7-6, the J call TRBJ2-1; the D is unclear. V dropped 0 bases and J dropped 7 bases, with 7 bases sitting between them. The CDR3 contains 13 residues. Germline V gene lookup returns CDR1 SGHVS and CDR2 FNYEAQ. The CDR3 DNA reads TGTGCCAGCAGCTTAGCCCCTAGGAATGAGCAGTTCTTC. This gives the protein CASSLAPRNEQFF.

The chain links TRBV4-1 to TRBJ2-2; no firm D call. This CDR3 has 16 residues. CDR1 is MGHRA, CDR2 YSYEKL, per germline. V was trimmed by 1 base and J by 3 bases, leaving 12 bases between them. Here the CDR3 reads CASSQASVGYTGELFF. The CDR3 bases are TGCGCCAGCAGCCAAGCAAGCGTGGGATACACCGGGGAGCTGTTTTTT.

The chain has TRBV28 and TRBJ2-5, with D perhaps matching TRBD1 (6 bases). Per germline, CDR1 MDHEN and CDR2 SYDVKM. V lost 4 bases to trimming and J lost 5 bases, with 14 bases between them. The CDR3 is 14 amino acids. The CDR3 nucleotides are TGTGCCAGCAGTTCCTCCCCGCAGGGGGAGACCCAGTACTTC. It encodes CASSSSPQGETQYF.

The chain joins TRBV5-1 to TRBJ1-5; TRBD1 aligns across 7 bases. The CDR3 spans 23 residues. Germline assignment: CDR1 SGHRS and CDR2 YFSETQ. V shed 0 bases and J 0 bases; nucleotides not matched to a gene: 24. DNA of the CDR3: TGCGCCAGCAGCTTGGCCACATCACAGGGGACCACCCGCCACATCTATAGCAATCAGCCCCAGCATTTT. Its translation is CASSLATSQGTTRHIYSNQPQHF.

Remarks on this clone: In the same sample, other DNA sequences code for this CDR3. The chain couples TRBV7-9 to TRBJ2-7; D unresolved. Germline V gene data show CDR1 as SEHNR and CDR2 as FQNEAQ (reference sequence). V lost 1 base to trimming and J lost 2 bases, with 9 bases between them. The CDR3 is 14 residues long. The CDR3 loop reads CASSLVPGTYEQYF. The CDR3 coding sequence is TGTGCCAGCAGCTTAGTTCCAGGAACCTACGAGCAGTACTTC.

A remark on this clone: The sample carries other DNA sequences with the same CDR3. The chain has TRBV6-5 and TRBJ2-7; the D is unclear. This CDR3 has 13 residues. Looked up from germline, CDR1 is MNHEY and CDR2 is SVGAGI. Trimming removed 2 bases at V and 3 bases at J, with 8 bases between. The CDR3 region has the DNA TGTGCCAGCAGTTACGGGGTCGGCTACGAGCAGTACTTC. It yields the protein CASSYGVGYEQYF.

The V gene is TRBV27, the J gene TRBJ2-7; no definite D call. The CDR3 loop spans 13 amino acids. CDR1 and CDR2 (germline): MNHEY, SMNVEV (reference sequence). Between the trimmed V and J ends, which lost 6 bases and 6 bases, there was a span of 15 bases. DNA for the CDR3: TGTGCCAGCAGGACGGGCGGTATCGGCGAGCAGTACTTC. This gives the protein CASRTGGIGEQYF.

The chain has TRBV7-8 and TRBJ2-7, with 10 nucleotides matching TRBD2. V lost 1 base and J lost 4; bases outside the gene matches: 13. This CDR3 has 18 amino acids. CDR1 is SGHVS, CDR2 FQNEAQ, per germline. The DNA of the CDR3 is TGTGCCAGCAGCTTAGGAGTGGTCCTAGCGGGAGTTGAGTACGAGCAGTACTTC. Amino acid sequence: CASSLGVVLAGVEYEQYF.

V gene TRBV30 combines with J gene TRBJ2-7, with D maybe TRBD1 (7 bases). V lost 3 bases and J lost 0, with 12 bases in between. The CDR3 runs to 14 residues. Germline V CDR1 and CDR2: GTSNPN, SVGIG (reference sequence). The CDR3 DNA reads as TGTGCCTGGAGGGCGGGACAGCTCTCCTACGAGCAGTACTTC. Translation: CAWRAGQLSYEQYF.

The V and J genes are TRBV25-1 and TRBJ2-7, with D uncertain. Trimming pared 5 bases from V and 5 bases from J, leaving 16 bases between. CDR3 length equals 14 residues. Germline CDR1 reads MGHDK; CDR2 reads SYGVNS. CDR3 sequence (DNA): TGTGCCAGCAGTTTCGGACCCCCCGGAAACGAGCAGTACTTC. As protein: CASSFGPPGNEQYF.

The V call is TRBV29-1, the J call TRBJ1-2, with D uncertain. V was cut by 0 bases and J by 4 bases, with 12 bases left in between. There are 14 residues in the CDR3. The germline CDR1 and CDR2 sequences are SQVTM and ANQGSEA. CDR3 sequence reads: CSVEDSGRSYGYTF. The CDR3 DNA is TGCAGCGTTGAAGATTCCGGGAGATCCTATGGCTACACCTTC. The complete variable domain, with remaining parts taken from reference TRBV29-1 and TRBJ1-2, reads SAVISQKPSRDICQRGTSLTIQCQVDSQVTMMFWYRQQPGQSLTLIATANQGSEATYESGFVIDKFPISRPNLTFSTLTVSNMSPEDSSIYLCSVEDSGRSYGYTFGSGTRLTVV.

The rearrangement joins TRBV18 to TRBJ1-1, with D hard to call. CDR3 length: 12 amino acids. Germline V gives CDR1 KGHSH, CDR2 LQKENI. The V and J ends lost 3 bases and 4 bases respectively, with 6 bases between them. The CDR3 loop is CASSPESTEAFF. DNA for the CDR3: TGTGCCAGCTCACCTGAATCCACTGAAGCTTTCTTT.

This clone occurred once. The chain employs TRBV7-8 and TRBJ1-5; D is unresolved. CDR1 and CDR2 from the germline V gene are SGHVS and FQNEAQ. Trimming took 4 bases from V and 5 from J, leaving 9 bases between them. This CDR3 has 13 amino acids. The CDR3 is CASSSTADQPQHF. The CDR3 DNA is TGTGCCAGCAGCTCCACAGCAGATCAGCCCCAGCATTTT.

The CDR3: CASSFEGVKNIQYF. The CDR3 DNA reads as TGTGCCAGCAGCTTCGAGGGAGTCAAAAACATTCAGTACTTC. V and J are TRBV5-6 and TRBJ2-4, with TRBD2 as a possible D gene (5 bases). CDR1 SGHDT and CDR2 YYEEEE come from the germline V gene. This CDR3 has 14 amino acids. V was clipped by 2 bases and J by 3 bases, with 9 bases between them.

The V call is TRBV28, the J call TRBJ1-2; the match to TRBD1 covers 10 bases. The CDR3 has 18 residues. J was trimmed by 4 bases and V by 4 bases; bases with no gene match: 15. The germline gives CDR1 MDHEN, CDR2 SYDVKM. The CDR3 loop is CASSSQRQGAVTVYGYTF. The CDR3 bases are TGTGCCAGCAGTTCCCAACGACAGGGGGCGGTAACGGTCTATGGCTACACCTTC.

The V call is TRBV5-1, the J call TRBJ2-1, with TRBD2 matching over 12 bases. V lost 4 bases, J lost 3 bases, and 5 bases stayed unmatched. Looked up from germline, CDR1 is SGHRS and CDR2 is YFSETQ. The CDR3 sequence is 16 residues long. The CDR3 bases are TGCGCCAGCAGCACCGGACTAGCGGGATACTACAATGAGCAGTTCTTC. It specifies CASSTGLAGYYNEQFF.

The chain carries TRBV9 and TRBJ1-1; maybe TRBD1 (5 bases). Germline loops: CDR1 SGDLS, CDR2 YYNGEE. The CDR3 covers 18 residues. Trimming took 0 bases from V and 2 from J, leaving 20 bases between them. Here the CDR3 DNA reads TGTGCCAGCAGCGTAGTCGATTTTACCCGGGGGGGAAACACTGAAGCTTTCTTT. The encoded protein is CASSVVDFTRGGNTEAFF.

V gene TRBV9 combines with J gene TRBJ2-5, with a possible D match to TRBD1 (5 bases). This CDR3 is built from 13 residues. Germline values: CDR1 SGDLS, CDR2 YYNGEE. V lost 4 bases and J 0 bases, leaving 7 bases between the germline ends. CDR3 sequence: CASSMDNQETQYF. CDR3 nucleotides: TGTGCCAGCAGCATGGACAACCAAGAGACCCAGTACTTC.

This clone was picked up one time. The chain is built from TRBV27 and TRBJ2-3; the match to TRBD2 covers 11 bases. Germline CDR1 MNHEY, CDR2 SMNVEV (reference sequence). V was clipped by 3 bases and J by 8 bases; unmatched bases: 7. The CDR3 length is 15 residues. The CDR3 DNA is TGTGCCAGCAGTTTTACTAGCGGGGGCCGGGGTACGCAGTATTTT. This translates into CASSFTSGGRGTQYF.

V and J are TRBV20-1 and TRBJ2-3; D gene uncertain. In germline, CDR1 is DFQATT, CDR2 SNEGSKA (reference sequence). This CDR3 is built from 11 residues. V lost 5 bases, J lost 4 bases, and 7 bases lay in between. Written as DNA, the CDR3 is TGCAGTGCTCACGGGTCAGATACGCAGTATTTT. Translating gives CSAHGSDTQYF.

This chain connects TRBV4-3 to TRBJ2-2, with D possibly TRBD1 on 5 matching bases. CDR1 is LGHNA, CDR2 YSLEER, per germline. V was shortened by 0 bases and J by 4 bases, with 18 bases between the two germline ends. The CDR3 totals 18 residues. CDR3 sequence reads: CASSQESTGFEGTGELFF. CDR3 in DNA: TGCGCCAGCAGCCAAGAATCAACAGGATTCGAAGGCACCGGGGAGCTGTTTTTT.

CDR3 residues: CASSLGTGGEQYF. As DNA, the CDR3 is TGCGCCAGCAGCTTGGGGACAGGGGGCGAGCAGTACTTC. The V and J genes are TRBV5-1 and TRBJ2-7, with TRBD1 identical over 10 bases. This CDR3 contains 13 residues. Trimming removed 0 bases from V and 6 bases from J; junction bases left unmatched: 0. Germline CDR1 reads SGHRS; CDR2 reads YFSETQ. The whole variable domain, remainder taken from reference TRBV5-1 and TRBJ2-7, is KAGVTQTPRYLIKTRGQQVTLSCSPISGHRSVSWYQQTPGQGLQFLFEYFSETQRNKGNFPGRFSGRQFSNSRSEMNVSTLELGDSALYLCASSLGTGGEQYFGPGTRLTVT.

As regards this clone: The sample has other DNA sequences that encode this CDR3 too. V gene TRBV9 combines with J gene TRBJ2-7; perhaps TRBD2 as D (5 bases). The length of the CDR3 is 14 residues. Germline-derived CDR1 and CDR2 are SGDLS and YYNGEE. V dropped 0 bases and J dropped 1 base, with 8 bases sitting between them. The CDR3 spells CASSVDGESYEQYF. Here the CDR3 DNA reads TGTGCCAGCAGCGTAGATGGGGAGTCCTACGAGCAGTACTTC. The entire variable domain, with the rest obtained from reference TRBV9 and TRBJ2-7, is as follows: DSGVTQTPKHLITATGQRVTLRCSPRSGDLSVYWYQQSLDQGLQFLIQYYNGEERAKGNILERFSAQQFPDLHSELNLSSLELGDSALYFCASSVDGESYEQYFGPGTRLTVT.

V usage is TRBV19 and J usage is TRBJ2-6; D gene uncertain. The CDR3 runs 17 residues. CDR1 LNHDA and CDR2 SQIVND come from the germline V gene (reference sequence). V was shortened by 3 bases and J by 0 bases, with 12 bases between the two germline ends. The CDR3 nucleotides are TGTGCCAGTAGTATCCTCTTTTCCGACTCTGGGGCCAACGTCCTGACTTTC. Encoded protein: CASSILFSDSGANVLTF.

The chain is built from TRBV7-9 and TRBJ2-5, with 12 bases identical to TRBD2. Germline values: CDR1 SEHNR, CDR2 FQNEAQ (reference sequence). The CDR3 contains 15 residues. With V trimmed by 5 bases and J by 5 bases, 6 bases remained unmatched. The CDR3 bases are TGTGCCAGCAGCCGGACTAGCGGGGATTGGGAGACCCAGTACTTC. This gives the protein CASSRTSGDWETQYF.

The V gene is TRBV30, the J gene TRBJ2-1; possible D gene TRBD1, 5 bases. The V and J ends lost 2 bases and 0 bases respectively, with 8 bases between them. CDR3 size: 14 residues. CDR1 GTSNPN and CDR2 SVGIG come from the germline V gene (reference sequence). CDR3 sequence: CAWSTDSSYNEQFF. The CDR3 DNA sequence: TGTGCCTGGAGTACCGACAGCTCCTACAATGAGCAGTTCTTC.